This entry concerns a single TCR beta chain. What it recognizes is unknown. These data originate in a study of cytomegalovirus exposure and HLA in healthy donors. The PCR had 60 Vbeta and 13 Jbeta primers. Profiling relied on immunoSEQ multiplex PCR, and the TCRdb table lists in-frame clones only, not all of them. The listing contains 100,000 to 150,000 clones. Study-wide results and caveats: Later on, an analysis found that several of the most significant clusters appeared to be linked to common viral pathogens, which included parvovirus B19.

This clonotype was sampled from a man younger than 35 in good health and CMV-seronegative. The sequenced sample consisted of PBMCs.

CDR3 loop: CASSEGLGGRAGELFF. CDR3 sequence (DNA): TGTGCCAGCAGTGAAGGCTTGGGGGGGCGGGCCGGGGAGCTGTTTTTT. This chain uses TRBV6-1 with TRBJ2-2, with TRBD2 as a possible D gene (7 bases). The germline V gene encodes CDR1 MNHNS and CDR2 SASEGT. The CDR3 covers 16 residues. Trimming took off 1 base at V and 6 bases at J, with 15 bases between the two ends.